What follows are 15 T cell receptor beta chains derived from one specimen sequenced in a study of shared clonotypes between healthy human individuals (TCRdb year 2020). Library prep was done by the immunoSEQ multiplex PCR assay. In TCRdb, the immuneACCESS table is reduced to in-frame sequences with V and J assigned. These tables do not hold every clone; where another copy was compared, an unresolved V gene accounts for under half, and the others remain unexplained. The sample contains approximately 2,000,000 clones, 93% of them found a single time. In total, the top ten clones hold under 2% of the sample. CD8 naive samples consisted of CD45RO-negative cells that were positively selected for CCR7, yielding a CD45RA+CCR7+ population without TemRA cells. The sequenced material came from naive CD8+ T cells from PBMCs. Interpreted using the paper, the cell subset or site label stands for: CD45RA+CCR7+. The receptors shown here come from a man between 18 and 35 years old in good health. Some clones in this sample may be carry-over from other donors' samples.

The gene calls are TRBV7-6 and TRBJ2-5; D unclear. The CDR3 runs 16 residues. In germline, CDR1 is SGHVS, CDR2 FNYEAQ. Trimming pared 5 bases from V and 1 base from J, leaving 17 bases between. The CDR3 is CASSLASELPQETQYF. As DNA, the CDR3 is TGTGCCAGCAGCCTGGCGAGCGAACTTCCCCAAGAGACCCAGTACTTC.

CDR3 amino acids: CATSIYFQETQYF. Written as DNA, the CDR3 is TGTGCCACCAGCATATACTTCCAAGAGACCCAGTACTTC. The J gene is TRBJ2-5, the V gene TRBV15; D is ambiguous. Germline CDR1 reads LNHNV; CDR2 reads YYDKDF (reference sequence). CDR3 length equals 13 residues. The V gene lost 4 bases and the J gene lost 1 base, with 7 bases spanning the gap.

The V call is TRBV7-8, the J call TRBJ2-1, with TRBD2 identical over 10 bases. The CDR3 loop spans 17 amino acids. CDR1 is SGHVS, CDR2 FQNEAQ, per germline. V shed 1 base and J 5 bases; nucleotides not matched to a gene: 8. CDR3 in amino acids: CASSLELEAGGHNEQFF. In DNA form, the CDR3 reads TGTGCCAGCAGCTTAGAACTGGAAGCGGGAGGGCACAATGAGCAGTTCTTC.

The chain links TRBV9 to TRBJ2-5, with D maybe TRBD2 (5 bases). The CDR3 length is 17 residues. CDR1 is SGDLS and CDR2 is YYNGEE in the germline V gene. Trimming pared 0 bases from V and 3 bases from J, leaving 18 bases between. CDR3 DNA: TGTGCCAGCAGCGTAGCTACCGGTGGTTACGGGGAAGAGACCCAGTACTTC. Translation: CASSVATGGYGEETQYF.

The chain couples TRBV19 to TRBJ2-5; D remains ambiguous. Germline V CDR1 and CDR2: LNHDA, SQIVND (reference sequence). V dropped 5 bases and J dropped 5 bases, with 15 bases sitting between them. The CDR3 length is 14 residues. Written as DNA, the CDR3 is TGTGCCAGTAGTCCCCCGGCCCTGCGGGAGACCCAGTACTTC. As protein: CASSPPALRETQYF.

The V and J genes are TRBV28 and TRBJ2-7; 8 bases are a match to TRBD1. V was pared by 5 bases and J by 1 base, with 13 bases of the junction left unmatched. Per germline, CDR1 MDHEN and CDR2 SYDVKM. The length of the CDR3 is 17 residues. CDR3 nucleotides: TGTGCCAGCAGTCTCCTAGCGCGGACAGGGCCATCCTACGAGCAGTACTTC. Translating it yields CASSLLARTGPSYEQYF.

This clone appeared a single time. The genes are TRBV28 and TRBJ2-2; D ambiguous. The CDR3 has 14 residues. The germline V gene has CDR1 MDHEN and CDR2 SYDVKM. The germline V and J ends were trimmed by 4 bases and 7 bases, with 13 bases remaining between them. The CDR3 here is CASSSRTYHGELFF. The CDR3, as DNA: TGTGCCAGCAGTTCCAGGACCTATCACGGGGAGCTGTTTTTT.

The chain employs TRBV7-6 and TRBJ2-1; 8 nucleotides match TRBD2. V was pared by 1 base and J by 14 bases, with 4 bases of the junction left unmatched. The CDR3 consists of 12 residues. Germline values: CDR1 SGHVS, CDR2 FNYEAQ. The CDR3 DNA reads as TGTGCCAGCAGCTTAGGGCTAGCGGGTGAGTTCTTC. Translation: CASSLGLAGEFF. Supplemented by reference TRBV7-6 and TRBJ2-1, the full variable domain reads GAGVSQSPRYKVTKRGQDVALRCDPISGHVSLYWYRQALGQGPEFLTYFNYEAQQDKSGLPNDRFSAERPEGSISTLTIQRTEQRDSAMYRCASSLGLAGEFFGPGTRLTVL.

The chain has TRBV11-2 and TRBJ2-7, with a weak D call TRBD1 (6 bases). V lost 2 bases and J lost 5, with 13 bases in between. The CDR3 extends over 14 amino acids. Germline assignment: CDR1 SGHAT and CDR2 FQNNGV. CDR3 sequence (DNA): TGTGCCAGCAGCTTAATGGGCAGGGGAGACGAGCAGTACTTC. Translated: CASSLMGRGDEQYF. Full variable domain (missing parts from reference TRBV11-2 and TRBJ2-7): EAGVAQSPRYKIIEKRQSVAFWCNPISGHATLYWYQQILGQGPKLLIQFQNNGVVDDSQLPKDRFSAERLKGVDSTLKIQPAKLEDSAVYLCASSLMGRGDEQYFGPGTRLTVT.

The rearrangement uses TRBV7-6 and TRBJ2-3; tentatively, D is TRBD1 (6 bases). This CDR3 contains 16 residues. Germline values: CDR1 SGHVS, CDR2 FNYEAQ. With 1 base removed from V and 4 bases from J, the gap between germline ends came to 15 bases. The CDR3 sequence is CASSLEGTKSSDTQYF. CDR3 sequence (DNA): TGTGCCAGCAGCTTAGAAGGGACAAAGTCTTCAGATACGCAGTATTTT.

Notes on this clone: The junction and the germline gene differ at one end; a read error may be behind it. CDR3 DNA sequence: TGTGCCACCAGTACAGGAAAGAGGGGTTGGGCTGAAGCTTTCTTT. This encodes CATSTGKRGWAEAFF. V usage is TRBV27 and J usage is TRBJ1-1, with a tentative D call TRBD1 (5 bases). The germline CDR1 and CDR2 sequences are MNHEY and SMNVEV (reference sequence). This CDR3 region has 15 residues.

V is TRBV19 and J is TRBJ1-5; D gene uncertain. V was clipped by 3 bases and J by 3 bases, with 12 bases between them. This CDR3 comprises 15 residues. CDR1 LNHDA and CDR2 SQIVND come from the germline V gene (reference sequence). In DNA form, the CDR3 reads TGTGCCAGTAGTATCGTCAAGCTACCCAATCAGCCCCAGCATTTT. Protein: CASSIVKLPNQPQHF.

The CDR3, as DNA: TGTGCCAGCAGTTACTCCCCCGTCCCTCGGAACGAGCAGTACTTC. It specifies CASSYSPVPRNEQYF. The genes are TRBV6-5 and TRBJ2-7; no firm D call. Trimming took 0 bases from V and 5 from J, leaving 14 bases between them. The CDR3 sequence is 15 residues long. Germline lookup yields CDR1 MNHEY and CDR2 SVGAGI.

The sample holds one count of this clone. The rearrangement uses TRBV27 and TRBJ1-5, with D possibly TRBD1 on 6 matching bases. Germline-derived CDR1 and CDR2 are MNHEY and SMNVEV (reference sequence). CDR3 length: 16 amino acids. V lost 5 bases and J 4 bases, leaving 18 bases between the germline ends. The CDR3 here is CASSPRTEHLNQPQHF. In nucleotides, the CDR3 is TGTGCCAGCAGTCCAAGGACAGAACATCTAAATCAGCCCCAGCATTTT.

The chain carries TRBV27 and TRBJ1-1; D unresolved. Trimming left V 4 bases short and J 0 bases short, with 12 bases between. Germline lookup yields CDR1 MNHEY and CDR2 SMNVEV (reference sequence). The length of the CDR3 is 15 residues. CDR3 sequence (DNA): TGTGCCAGCAGTTATAGCAGTTACATGAACACTGAAGCTTTCTTT. Translating gives CASSYSSYMNTEAFF.